These 30 T cell receptor beta chains originate from one sample sequenced in a study of T cell changes during pregnancy in multiple sclerosis. Some clones are missing from TCRdb's copy, which holds only in-frame ones; the method was immunoSEQ multiplex PCR. The sample includes roughly 52,000 clones, about 92% of them seen just once. The sample here was CD4+ T cells from peripheral blood mononuclear cells, taken in the third trimester of pregnancy. The receptors were gathered from a female donor with multiple sclerosis, enrolled in a pregnancy study.

This clone was seen only a few times. The CDR3 DNA is TGTGCCAGTAGCGATGGGACAGGGGGCGTCCAGCCCCAGCATTTT. As protein: CASSDGTGGVQPQHF. V gene TRBV19 combines with J gene TRBJ1-5, with 12 nucleotides matching TRBD1. In germline, CDR1 is LNHDA, CDR2 SQIVND (reference sequence). The length of the CDR3 is 15 residues. The V gene end was trimmed by 6 bases and the J gene end by 7 bases; junction bases not matched to a gene: 7.

This sequence joins TRBV5-6 and TRBJ2-1, with TRBD2 identical over 9 bases. The CDR3 is made up of 17 amino acids. With 0 bases clipped from V and 9 bases from J, the junction kept 13 bases outside the gene matches. Germline V gene data show CDR1 as SGHDT and CDR2 as YYEEEE. The CDR3 is CASSLALSSGSRSEQFF. CDR3 DNA sequence: TGTGCCAGCAGCTTGGCTTTAAGTAGCGGGAGTCGGAGTGAGCAGTTCTTC.

In this sample, this clone turned up once. The chain employs TRBV7-9 and TRBJ1-3; no clear D gene. Germline lookup yields CDR1 SEHNR and CDR2 FQNEAQ (reference sequence). Trimming cost V 5 bases and J 0 bases, with 8 bases left between them. This CDR3 has 14 residues. This CDR3 reads CASSLRGSGNTIYF. Here the CDR3 DNA reads TGTGCCAGCAGCCTACGGGGCTCTGGAAACACCATATATTTT. Complete variable domain (other parts from reference TRBV7-9 and TRBJ1-3): DTGVSQNPRHKITKRGQNVTFRCDPISEHNRLYWYRQTLGQGPEFLTYFQNEAQLEKSRLLSDRFSAERPKGSFSTLEIQRTEQGDSAMYLCASSLRGSGNTIYFGEGSWLTVV.

The genes are TRBV5-4 and TRBJ2-7; TRBD2 agrees at 7 bases. Losses at the gene ends were 1 base for V and 2 bases for J; bases not matched to a gene: 3. Germline CDR1 reads SGHNT; CDR2 reads YYREEE (reference sequence). The CDR3 is 14 amino acids. The CDR3 reads CASSLSRGTYEQYF. DNA of the CDR3: TGTGCCAGCAGCTTGTCGCGGGGGACCTACGAGCAGTACTTC.

The V call is TRBV6-6, the J call TRBJ1-5, with 7 bases that match TRBD1. V trimming: 5 bases; J trimming: 6 bases; junction bases outside the gene matches: 4. Germline V CDR1 and CDR2: MNHNY, SVGAGI (reference sequence). The CDR3 consists of 13 residues. DNA for the CDR3: TGTGCCAGCAGTGACAGGGACCCTCAGCCCCAGCATTTT. Its protein product is CASSDRDPQPQHF.

This clone was picked up one time. The rearrangement joins TRBV2 to TRBJ2-1; TRBD2 aligns across 8 bases. The CDR3 loop spans 15 amino acids. Germline V CDR1 and CDR2: SNHLY, FYNNEI. Trimming took 2 bases from V and 8 from J; bases not matched to a gene: 8. The CDR3 DNA reads TGTGCCAGCAGTGAACGGGGGGGGGAAATCCATGAGCAGTTCTTC. This translates into CASSERGGEIHEQFF.

The chain is built from TRBV29-1 and TRBJ2-7, with a possible D match to TRBD1 (6 bases). Germline CDR1 reads SQVTM; CDR2 reads ANQGSEA. Trimming removed 6 bases from V and 2 bases from J, with 8 bases in between. There are 11 residues in the CDR3. Here the CDR3 DNA reads TGCAGCGTGGGGGACACCTACGAGCAGTACTTC. It specifies CSVGDTYEQYF.

This CDR3 reads CASSFTGGVGTEAFF. The CDR3 nucleotides are TGCGCCAGCAGCTTCACAGGGGGTGTGGGCACTGAAGCTTTCTTT. The chain uses TRBV5-1 and TRBJ1-1, with 8 bases matching TRBD1. The trim removed 2 bases at V and 4 bases at J, leaving 7 bases unmatched. Germline CDR1 is SGHRS and CDR2 is YFSETQ. This CDR3 is 15 amino acids long.

The J gene is TRBJ2-5, the V gene TRBV6-1; D perhaps matches TRBD2 (5 bases). V dropped 4 bases and J dropped 1 base, with 13 bases sitting between them. CDR1 is MNHNS and CDR2 is SASEGT in the germline V gene. CDR3 length equals 15 residues. CDR3 nucleotides: TGTGCCAGCAGTGGACTCAGCGGCCTCCAAGAGACCCAGTACTTC. Protein product: CASSGLSGLQETQYF.

The chain couples TRBV9 to TRBJ1-2, with D perhaps matching TRBD1 (5 bases). The ends were cut back, 4 bases at V and 8 bases at J, with 21 bases in the middle. Germline V lookup: CDR1 SGDLS, CDR2 YYNGEE. The CDR3 runs to 15 residues. This CDR3 reads CASSQGRAAEIGYTF. CDR3 sequence (DNA): TGTGCCAGCAGCCAGGGTCGGGCGGCGGAAATCGGCTACACCTTC.

The sample holds one count of this clone. The CDR3 coding sequence is TGCGCCAGCAGCTTCCTAGCTGGGAGGACAGATACGCAGTATTTT. Its translation is CASSFLAGRTDTQYF. V usage is TRBV5-1 and J usage is TRBJ2-3; tentative D call: TRBD2 (6 bases). The CDR3 sequence is 15 residues long. Germline CDR1 SGHRS, CDR2 YFSETQ. V lost 2 bases and J 3 bases, leaving 13 bases between the germline ends.

This clone was recorded once. J is TRBJ2-4 and V is TRBV10-2; TRBD1 aligns across 10 bases. Trimming cost V 8 bases and J 2 bases; bases outside gene matches: 9. The CDR3 contains 16 residues. The V gene's germline CDR1 is WSHSY and CDR2 SAAADI. CDR3 nucleotide sequence: TGCGCCAGCGGTCCCGGGACAGGGGCGTCCAAAAACATTCAGTACTTC. Its translation: CASGPGTGASKNIQYF.

This chain connects TRBV10-3 to TRBJ1-6, with D perhaps TRBD1 (5 bases). Germline CDR1 reads ENHRY; CDR2 reads SYGVKD. Between the trimmed V and J ends, which lost 3 bases and 10 bases, there was a span of 10 bases. The CDR3 totals 13 residues. In DNA form, the CDR3 reads TGTGCCATCAGTGAAGAGAGACAGTCACCCCTCCACTTT. As protein: CAISEERQSPLHF.

The chain links TRBV28 to TRBJ1-2; maybe TRBD1 (6 bases). CDR3 length: 13 residues. CDR1 is MDHEN and CDR2 is SYDVKM in the germline V gene. Trimming pared 4 bases from V and 8 bases from J, leaving 14 bases between. CDR3 nucleotides: TGTGCCAGCAGTTCGGGGGGCGCAGGGGGCTACACCTTC. It encodes CASSSGGAGGYTF.

This sequence joins TRBV7-8 and TRBJ1-2, with D perhaps TRBD1 (6 bases). V was cut by 4 bases and J by 4 bases, with 19 bases left in between. Looked up from germline, CDR1 is SGHVS and CDR2 is FQNEAQ. This CDR3 is 16 amino acids long. CDR3 in amino acids: CASSSSGGRNTYGYTF. DNA for the CDR3: TGTGCCAGCAGCTCCAGTGGGGGCAGAAACACCTATGGCTACACCTTC.

V is TRBV27 and J is TRBJ1-4, with D possibly being TRBD1 (6 bases). The CDR3 spans 15 residues. Germline CDR1 and CDR2: MNHEY and SMNVEV (reference sequence). Trimming stripped 1 base from V and 4 bases from J, with 10 bases between. CDR3 DNA: TGTGCCAGCAGTTTATGGGCAGGGGTTAATGAAAAACTGTTTTTT. It encodes CASSLWAGVNEKLFF.

This clone is a singleton in its sample. This chain links TRBV27 with TRBJ2-7, with D possibly matching TRBD2 (6 bases). Germline V gene data show CDR1 as MNHEY and CDR2 as SMNVEV (reference sequence). Between the trimmed V and J ends, which lost 3 bases and 4 bases, there was a span of 16 bases. CDR3 length equals 15 residues. DNA for the CDR3: TGTGCCAGCAGTTTCTTGGGGACTCGAGGGTACGAGCAGTACTTC. It translates to CASSFLGTRGYEQYF.

This clone showed up just once. The chain recombines TRBV4-1 with TRBJ1-5, with a tentative D call TRBD1 (5 bases). CDR1 and CDR2 from the germline V gene are MGHRA and YSYEKL. This CDR3 has 17 amino acids. The V and J ends lost 4 bases and 0 bases respectively, with 16 bases between them. The CDR3 bases are TGCGCCAGCAGCCCGACCTTGACGGGGGGTAGCAATCAGCCCCAGCATTTT. It encodes CASSPTLTGGSNQPQHF.

The chain carries TRBV6-1 and TRBJ1-5; 8 bases map to TRBD1. The CDR3 extends over 14 amino acids. With V trimmed by 2 bases and J by 4 bases, 1 base remained unmatched. Germline V CDR1 and CDR2: MNHNS, SASEGT. The CDR3 is CASSETGGNQPQHF. CDR3 nucleotides: TGTGCCAGCAGTGAAACAGGGGGTAATCAGCCCCAGCATTTT.

The chain recombines TRBV9 with TRBJ1-2; the match to TRBD1 covers 10 bases. The germline V gene encodes CDR1 SGDLS and CDR2 YYNGEE. V lost 3 bases and J lost 8; bases outside the gene matches: 13. CDR3 length equals 16 residues. CDR3: CASSGDPSGTGDGYTF. DNA for the CDR3: TGTGCCAGCAGCGGGGACCCTTCCGGGACAGGGGACGGCTACACCTTC.

The chain recombines TRBV19 with TRBJ1-2, with no clear D. This CDR3 is built from 18 residues. Trimming cost V 4 bases and J 7 bases, with 28 bases left between them. Per germline, CDR1 LNHDA and CDR2 SQIVND (reference sequence). The CDR3 protein is CASSTLRSTHTFPGGYTF. The DNA of the CDR3 is TGTGCCAGTAGTACCCTACGGTCCACCCATACTTTTCCAGGTGGCTACACCTTC. Full variable domain (outside the CDR3, taken from reference TRBV19 and TRBJ1-2): DGGITQSPKYLFRKEGQNVTLSCEQNLNHDAMYWYRQDPGQGLRLIYYSQIVNDFQKGDIAEGYSVSREKKESFPLTVTSAQKNPTAFYLCASSTLRSTHTFPGGYTFGSGTRLTVV.

This clone was counted only a few times. The chain is built from TRBV7-9 and TRBJ2-3; a possible D gene is TRBD2 (7 bases). Germline CDR1 SEHNR, CDR2 FQNEAQ (reference sequence). V gave up 5 bases and J gave up 11 bases, with 23 bases separating them. The CDR3 runs to 15 residues. The CDR3 is CASSPYRDLGGGQYF. For the CDR3, the DNA is TGTGCCAGCAGCCCATACCGGGACTTGGGAGGGGGGCAGTATTTT.

V and J are TRBV19 and TRBJ1-2; 9 bases are shared with TRBD1. Germline lookup yields CDR1 LNHDA and CDR2 SQIVND (reference sequence). There are 16 residues in the CDR3. J was trimmed by 6 bases and V by 2 bases; bases with no gene match: 10. The CDR3 DNA reads TGTGCCAGTAGTATACAACCCGGGACAGGGAGGAATGGCTACACCTTC. Protein sequence: CASSIQPGTGRNGYTF.

The chain employs TRBV18 and TRBJ2-7, with TRBD2 matching 10 bases. Germline V gene lookup returns CDR1 KGHSH and CDR2 LQKENI. V trimming: 5 bases; J trimming: 4 bases; junction bases outside the gene matches: 8. This CDR3 region has 15 residues. The CDR3 loop reads CASSSRTSGAYEQYF. The CDR3 DNA reads TGTGCCAGCTCATCCCGGACTAGCGGAGCGTACGAGCAGTACTTC. Complete variable domain (other parts from reference TRBV18 and TRBJ2-7): NAGVMQNPRHLVRRRGQEARLRCSPMKGHSHVYWYRQLPEEGLKFMVYLQKENIIDESGMPKERFSAEFPKEGPSILRIQQVVRGDSAAYFCASSSRTSGAYEQYFGPGTRLTVT.

The chain has TRBV18 and TRBJ2-1; D might be TRBD2 (6 bases). The CDR3 totals 14 residues. The V end lost 2 bases, the J end lost 6 bases, and 11 bases lay between the germline ends. Germline V lookup: CDR1 KGHSH, CDR2 LQKENI. The CDR3 reads CASSPGGLGNEQFF. The CDR3 region has the DNA TGTGCCAGCTCACCAGGGGGACTGGGCAATGAGCAGTTCTTC.

The rearrangement uses TRBV28 and TRBJ2-1, with TRBD2 matching over 11 bases. The CDR3 loop spans 17 amino acids. V shed 2 bases and J 1 base; nucleotides not matched to a gene: 4. The V gene's germline CDR1 is MDHEN and CDR2 SYDVKM. The CDR3 DNA follows: TGTGCCAGCAGTTTACCGGGACTAGCGGATTCCTACAATGAGCAGTTCTTC. Protein: CASSLPGLADSYNEQFF.

V and J are TRBV5-4 and TRBJ1-2, with 7 bases fitting TRBD1. The J segment lost 4 bases and the V segment lost 1 base, leaving 7 bases of the junction unmatched. Germline V gene data show CDR1 as SGHNT and CDR2 as YYREEE (reference sequence). This CDR3 comprises 15 residues. In nucleotides, the CDR3 is TGTGCCAGCAGCTTGATGGCAGGGGGAAGCTATGGCTACACCTTC. Residues: CASSLMAGGSYGYTF.

The J gene is TRBJ2-2, the V gene TRBV5-1; 14 bases map to TRBD2. J lost 9 bases, V lost 4 bases, and 8 bases had no gene match. CDR3 size: 16 residues. In germline, CDR1 is SGHRS, CDR2 YFSETQ. This chain's CDR3 is CASSPGGTSGSRELFF. The CDR3 nucleotides read TGCGCCAGCAGCCCAGGTGGGACTAGCGGGAGCCGGGAGCTGTTTTTT.

This chain links TRBV5-1 with TRBJ2-5; 7 bases align to TRBD1. CDR3 size: 16 residues. V gave up 0 bases and J gave up 1 base; unmatched junction bases: 6. The germline CDR1 and CDR2 sequences are SGHRS and YFSETQ. The CDR3 DNA reads TGCGCCAGCAGCTTGGTCGGACAGGCCTTCCAAGAGACCCAGTACTTC. Translating gives CASSLVGQAFQETQYF.

V usage is TRBV25-1 and J usage is TRBJ1-2; D gene unclear. The CDR3 contains 13 residues. The V gene's germline CDR1 is MGHDK and CDR2 SYGVNS. Trimming cost V 2 bases and J 6 bases, with 10 bases left between them. The CDR3 loop is CASSESYLHGYTF. For the CDR3, the DNA is TGTGCCAGCAGTGAAAGCTACTTACATGGCTACACCTTC.